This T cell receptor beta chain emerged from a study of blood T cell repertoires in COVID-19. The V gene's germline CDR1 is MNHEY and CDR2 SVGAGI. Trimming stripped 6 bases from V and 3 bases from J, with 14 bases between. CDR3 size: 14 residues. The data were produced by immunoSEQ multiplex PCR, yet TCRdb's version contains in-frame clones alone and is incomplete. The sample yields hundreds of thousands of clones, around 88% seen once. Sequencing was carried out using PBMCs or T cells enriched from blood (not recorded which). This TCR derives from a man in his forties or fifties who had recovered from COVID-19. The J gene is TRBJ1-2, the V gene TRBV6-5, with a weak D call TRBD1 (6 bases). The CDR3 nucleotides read TGTGCCAGCAGGCGGACAGAAAATGACTATGGCTACACCTTC. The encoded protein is CASRRTENDYGYTF.